The entry below describes one T cell receptor beta chain. Its specificity is unknown. Method: immunoSEQ multiplex PCR; TCRdb's copy keeps in-frame clones and lacks some. The top ten hold less than 2% of the sample, which has fewer than 100,000 clones, approximately 86% seen once. The data were obtained in a study of OX40 agonist ivuxolimab in advanced cancers. Study-wide results and caveats: In general, CD8+ T cells held more expanded clones than CD4+ did, on average. The antigens recognized by the expanded peripheral T cells, that is their antigen specificity, were not determined.

Germline V gene data show CDR1 as SGHAT and CDR2 as FQNNGV. This CDR3 comprises 12 residues. Trimming removed 5 bases from V and 5 bases from J, with 10 bases in between. The sequenced sample was CD4+ or CD8+ T cells sorted from blood, obtained in a trial of the OX40 agonist ivuxolimab. The TCR originated in an adult with an advanced solid tumor such as melanoma, head and neck, liver or kidney cancer. V usage is TRBV11-2 and J usage is TRBJ2-7; D is ambiguous. Here the CDR3 DNA reads TGTGCCAGCAGCAGGGAATGGGACGAGCAGTACTTC. Amino acid sequence: CASSREWDEQYF.